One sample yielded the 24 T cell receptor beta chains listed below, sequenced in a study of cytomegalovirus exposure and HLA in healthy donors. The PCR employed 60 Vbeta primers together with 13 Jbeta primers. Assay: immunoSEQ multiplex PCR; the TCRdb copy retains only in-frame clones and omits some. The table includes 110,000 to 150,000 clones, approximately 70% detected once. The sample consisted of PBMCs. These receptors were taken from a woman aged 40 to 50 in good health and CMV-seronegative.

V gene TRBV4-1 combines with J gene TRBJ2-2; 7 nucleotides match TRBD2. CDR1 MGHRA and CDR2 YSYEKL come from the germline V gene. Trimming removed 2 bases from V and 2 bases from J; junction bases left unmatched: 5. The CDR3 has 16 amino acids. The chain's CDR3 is CASSQQGGVNTGELFF. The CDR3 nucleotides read TGCGCCAGCAGCCAACAGGGAGGGGTAAACACCGGGGAGCTGTTTTTT.

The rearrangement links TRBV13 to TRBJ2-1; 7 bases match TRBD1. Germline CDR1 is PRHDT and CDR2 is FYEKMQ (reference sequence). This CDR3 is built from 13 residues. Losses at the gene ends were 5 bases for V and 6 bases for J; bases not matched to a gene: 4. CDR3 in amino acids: CASSAAGGNEQFF. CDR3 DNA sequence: TGTGCCAGCAGCGCCGCAGGGGGCAATGAGCAGTTCTTC.

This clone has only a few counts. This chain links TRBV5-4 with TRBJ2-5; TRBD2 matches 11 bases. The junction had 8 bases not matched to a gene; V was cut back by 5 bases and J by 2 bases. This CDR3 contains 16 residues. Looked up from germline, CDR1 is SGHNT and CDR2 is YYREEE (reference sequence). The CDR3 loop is CASRGGLAAKQETQYF. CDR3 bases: TGTGCCAGCAGGGGGGGACTAGCGGCCAAACAAGAGACCCAGTACTTC.

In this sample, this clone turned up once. In DNA, the CDR3 is TGTGCCAGCTCACCACAAGACAGCTTGCAGAACACCGGGGAGCTGTTTTTT. Its protein product is CASSPQDSLQNTGELFF. V usage is TRBV18 and J usage is TRBJ2-2; weak D call: TRBD1 (5 bases). The germline gives CDR1 KGHSH, CDR2 LQKENI. The CDR3 loop spans 17 amino acids. V gave up 1 base and J gave up 1 base, with 13 bases separating them.

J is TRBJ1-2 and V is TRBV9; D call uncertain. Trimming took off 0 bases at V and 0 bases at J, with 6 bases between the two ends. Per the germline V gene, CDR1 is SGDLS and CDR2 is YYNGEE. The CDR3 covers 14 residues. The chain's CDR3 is CASSVGHTNYGYTF. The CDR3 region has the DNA TGTGCCAGCAGCGTAGGACACACTAACTATGGCTACACCTTC.

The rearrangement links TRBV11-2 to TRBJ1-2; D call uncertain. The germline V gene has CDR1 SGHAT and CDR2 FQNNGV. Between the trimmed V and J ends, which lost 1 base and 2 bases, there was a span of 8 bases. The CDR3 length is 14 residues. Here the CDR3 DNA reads TGTGCCAGCAGCTTAGGGCCGGGGAACTATGGCTACACCTTC. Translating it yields CASSLGPGNYGYTF.

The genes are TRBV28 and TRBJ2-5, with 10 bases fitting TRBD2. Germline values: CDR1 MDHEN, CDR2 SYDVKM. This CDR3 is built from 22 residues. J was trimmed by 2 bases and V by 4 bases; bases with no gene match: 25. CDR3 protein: CASSYPKSDELAGARVQETQYF. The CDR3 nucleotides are TGTGCCAGCAGTTACCCAAAGAGTGATGAGCTAGCGGGGGCCCGGGTACAAGAGACCCAGTACTTC.

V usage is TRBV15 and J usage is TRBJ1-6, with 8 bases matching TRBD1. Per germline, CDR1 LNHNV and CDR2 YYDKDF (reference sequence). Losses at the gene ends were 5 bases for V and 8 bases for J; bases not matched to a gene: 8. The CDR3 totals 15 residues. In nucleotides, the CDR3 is TGTGCCACCAGCGGAACCGGGACAGGTTATTCACCCCTCCACTTT. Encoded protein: CATSGTGTGYSPLHF.

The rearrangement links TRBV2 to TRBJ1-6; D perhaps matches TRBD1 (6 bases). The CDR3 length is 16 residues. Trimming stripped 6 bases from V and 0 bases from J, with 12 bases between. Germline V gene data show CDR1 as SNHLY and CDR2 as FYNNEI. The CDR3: CASRTDRSSYNSPLHF. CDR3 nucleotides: TGTGCCAGCAGGACCGACAGGAGCTCCTATAATTCACCCCTCCACTTT. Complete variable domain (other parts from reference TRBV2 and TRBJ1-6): EPEVTQTPSHQVTQMGQEVILRCVPISNHLYFYWYRQILGQKVEFLVSFYNNEISEKSEIFDDQFSVERPDGSNFTLKIRSTKLEDSAMYFCASRTDRSSYNSPLHFGNGTRLTVT.

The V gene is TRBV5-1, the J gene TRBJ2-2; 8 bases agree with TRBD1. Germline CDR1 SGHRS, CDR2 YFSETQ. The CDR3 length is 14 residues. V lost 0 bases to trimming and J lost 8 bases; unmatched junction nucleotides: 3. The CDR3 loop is CASSLAGGEGELFF. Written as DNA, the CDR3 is TGCGCCAGCAGCTTGGCAGGGGGCGAGGGGGAGCTGTTTTTT.

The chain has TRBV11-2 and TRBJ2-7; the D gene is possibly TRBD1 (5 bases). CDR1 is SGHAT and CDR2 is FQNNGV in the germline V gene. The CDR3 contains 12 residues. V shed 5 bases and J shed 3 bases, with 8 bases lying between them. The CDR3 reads CASSGANYEQYF. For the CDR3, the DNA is TGTGCCAGCAGCGGGGCCAACTACGAGCAGTACTTC.

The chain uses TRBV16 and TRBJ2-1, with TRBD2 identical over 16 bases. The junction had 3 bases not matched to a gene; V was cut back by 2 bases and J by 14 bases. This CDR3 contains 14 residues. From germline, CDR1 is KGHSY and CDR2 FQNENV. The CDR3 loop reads CASSQGTSGGAEFF. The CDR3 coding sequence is TGTGCCAGCAGCCAAGGGACTAGCGGGGGGGCCGAGTTCTTC.

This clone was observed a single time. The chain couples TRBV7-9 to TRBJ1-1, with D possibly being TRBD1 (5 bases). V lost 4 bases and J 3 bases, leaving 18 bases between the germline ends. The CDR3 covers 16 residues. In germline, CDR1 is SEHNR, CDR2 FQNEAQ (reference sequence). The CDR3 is CASSSPRQGVHTEAFF. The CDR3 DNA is TGTGCCAGCAGCTCTCCGCGCCAGGGCGTACACACTGAAGCTTTCTTT.

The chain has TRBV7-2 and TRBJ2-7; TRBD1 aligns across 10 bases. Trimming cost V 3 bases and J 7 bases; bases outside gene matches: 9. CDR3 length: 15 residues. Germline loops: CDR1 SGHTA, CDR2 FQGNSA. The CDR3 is CASSFGGQGIGEQYV. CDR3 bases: TGTGCCAGCAGCTTTGGGGGACAGGGGATAGGGGAGCAGTACGTC.

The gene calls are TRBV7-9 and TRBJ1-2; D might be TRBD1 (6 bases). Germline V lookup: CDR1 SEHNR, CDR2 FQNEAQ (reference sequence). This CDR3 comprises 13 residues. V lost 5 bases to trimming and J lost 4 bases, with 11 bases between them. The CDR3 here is CASSRDTTYGYTF. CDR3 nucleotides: TGTGCCAGCAGCCGGGACACGACCTATGGCTACACCTTC.

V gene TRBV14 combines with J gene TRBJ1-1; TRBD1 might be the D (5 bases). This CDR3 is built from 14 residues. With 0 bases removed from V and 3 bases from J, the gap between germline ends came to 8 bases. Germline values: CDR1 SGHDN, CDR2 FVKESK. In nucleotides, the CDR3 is TGTGCCAGCAGCCAAGACATCAGGGACACTGAAGCTTTCTTT. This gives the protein CASSQDIRDTEAFF.

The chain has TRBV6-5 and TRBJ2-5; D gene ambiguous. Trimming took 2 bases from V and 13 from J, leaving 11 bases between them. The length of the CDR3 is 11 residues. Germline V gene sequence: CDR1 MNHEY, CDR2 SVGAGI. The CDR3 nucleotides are TGTGCCAGCAGTTACGGCACCTCTTGGTACTTC. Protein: CASSYGTSWYF.

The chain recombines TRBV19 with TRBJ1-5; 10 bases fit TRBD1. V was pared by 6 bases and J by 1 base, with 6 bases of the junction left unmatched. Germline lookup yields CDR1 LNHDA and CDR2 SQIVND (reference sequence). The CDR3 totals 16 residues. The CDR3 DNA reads TGTGCCAGTAGGCGGACAGGGGGAAGGAGCAATCAGCCCCAGCATTTT. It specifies CASRRTGGRSNQPQHF. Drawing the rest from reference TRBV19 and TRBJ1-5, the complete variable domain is DGGITQSPKYLFRKEGQNVTLSCEQNLNHDAMYWYRQDPGQGLRLIYYSQIVNDFQKGDIAEGYSVSREKKESFPLTVTSAQKNPTAFYLCASRRTGGRSNQPQHFGDGTRLSIL.

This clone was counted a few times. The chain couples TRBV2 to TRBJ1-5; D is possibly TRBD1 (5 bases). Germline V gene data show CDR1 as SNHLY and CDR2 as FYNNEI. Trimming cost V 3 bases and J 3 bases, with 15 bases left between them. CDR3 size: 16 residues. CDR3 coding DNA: TGTGCCAGCAGTGAGGGGCCTAGGGCCATCAATCAGCCCCAGCATTTT. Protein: CASSEGPRAINQPQHF.

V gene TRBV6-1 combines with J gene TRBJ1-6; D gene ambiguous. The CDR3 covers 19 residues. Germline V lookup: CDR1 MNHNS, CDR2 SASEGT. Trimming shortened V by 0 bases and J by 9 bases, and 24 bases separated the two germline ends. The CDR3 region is CASSEAPWALEVVSSPLHF. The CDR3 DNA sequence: TGTGCCAGCAGTGAAGCTCCCTGGGCTCTGGAAGTAGTTAGTTCACCCCTCCACTTT.

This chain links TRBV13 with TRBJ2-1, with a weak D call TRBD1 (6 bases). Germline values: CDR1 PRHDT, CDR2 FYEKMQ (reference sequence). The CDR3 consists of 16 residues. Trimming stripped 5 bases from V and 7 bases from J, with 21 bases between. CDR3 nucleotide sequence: TGTGCCAGCAGCCCGGTCTGGGACACGGGTGTGAATGAGCAGTTCTTC. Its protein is CASSPVWDTGVNEQFF.

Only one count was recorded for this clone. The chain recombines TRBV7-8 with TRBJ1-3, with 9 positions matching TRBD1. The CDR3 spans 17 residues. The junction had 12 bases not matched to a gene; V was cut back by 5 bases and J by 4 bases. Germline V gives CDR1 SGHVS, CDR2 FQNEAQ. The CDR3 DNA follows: TGTGCCAGCAGCGCGAGGGCGGGGACAGGGTTCGGAAACACCATATATTTT. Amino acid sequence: CASSARAGTGFGNTIYF.

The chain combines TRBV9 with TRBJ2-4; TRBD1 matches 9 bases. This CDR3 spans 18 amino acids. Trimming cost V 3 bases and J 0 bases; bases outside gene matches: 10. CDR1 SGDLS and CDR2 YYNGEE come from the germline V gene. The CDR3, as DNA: TGTGCCAGCAGCGCCATCGACAGGGGGGATCGAGCCAAAAACATTCAGTACTTC. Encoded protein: CASSAIDRGDRAKNIQYF.

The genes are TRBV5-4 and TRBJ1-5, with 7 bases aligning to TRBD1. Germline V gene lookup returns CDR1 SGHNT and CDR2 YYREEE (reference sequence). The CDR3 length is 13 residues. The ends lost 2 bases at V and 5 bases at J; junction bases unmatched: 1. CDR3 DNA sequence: TGTGCCAGCAGCTTTGGACAGGATCAGCCCCAGCATTTT. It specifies CASSFGQDQPQHF.